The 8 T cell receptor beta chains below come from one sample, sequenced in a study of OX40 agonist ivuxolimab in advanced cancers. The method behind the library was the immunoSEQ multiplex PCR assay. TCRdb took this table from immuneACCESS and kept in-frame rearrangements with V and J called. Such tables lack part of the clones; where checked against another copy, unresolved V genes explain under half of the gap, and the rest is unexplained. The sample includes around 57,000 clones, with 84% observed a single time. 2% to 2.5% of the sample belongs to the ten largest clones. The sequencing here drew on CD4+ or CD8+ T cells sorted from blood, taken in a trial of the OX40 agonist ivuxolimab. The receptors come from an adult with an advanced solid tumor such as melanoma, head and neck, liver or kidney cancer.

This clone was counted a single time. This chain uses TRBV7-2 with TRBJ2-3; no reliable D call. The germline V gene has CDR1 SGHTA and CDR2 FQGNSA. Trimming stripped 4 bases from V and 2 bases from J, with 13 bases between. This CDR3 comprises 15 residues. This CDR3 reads CASSSSQGPTDTQYF. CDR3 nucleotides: TGTGCCAGCAGCTCGTCACAAGGCCCCACAGATACGCAGTATTTT.

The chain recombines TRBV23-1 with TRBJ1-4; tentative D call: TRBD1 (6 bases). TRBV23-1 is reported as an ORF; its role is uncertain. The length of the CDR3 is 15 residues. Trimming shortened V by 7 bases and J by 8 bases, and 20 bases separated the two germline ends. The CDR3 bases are TGCGCCAGCAACCCGGGACACCCCGAGCGGGAAAAACTGTTTTTT. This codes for CASNPGHPEREKLFF.

The CDR3 DNA reads as TGTGCCAGCAGTTTTACCGGGACTAGCGGGGGACAGTATTTT. Protein sequence: CASSFTGTSGGQYF. The rearrangement joins TRBV11-2 to TRBJ2-3, with 14 bases aligning to TRBD2. CDR3 length equals 14 residues. V dropped 6 bases and J dropped 12; count of bases not matched to a gene: 8. Germline CDR1 reads SGHAT; CDR2 reads FQNNGV.

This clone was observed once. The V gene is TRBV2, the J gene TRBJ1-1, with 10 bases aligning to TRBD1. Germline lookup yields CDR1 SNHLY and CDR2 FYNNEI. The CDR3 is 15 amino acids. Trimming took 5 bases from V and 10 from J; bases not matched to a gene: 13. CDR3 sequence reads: CASSLRDRGRNRAFF. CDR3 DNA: TGTGCCAGCAGTTTACGAGACAGGGGGCGGAATCGAGCTTTCTTT.

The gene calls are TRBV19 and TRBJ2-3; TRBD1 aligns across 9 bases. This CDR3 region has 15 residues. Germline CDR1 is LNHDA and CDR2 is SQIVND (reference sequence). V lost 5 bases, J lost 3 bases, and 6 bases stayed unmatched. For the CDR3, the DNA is TGTGCCAGTAGTGACAGGGGGGTTGGGACAGATACGCAGTATTTT. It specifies CASSDRGVGTDTQYF.

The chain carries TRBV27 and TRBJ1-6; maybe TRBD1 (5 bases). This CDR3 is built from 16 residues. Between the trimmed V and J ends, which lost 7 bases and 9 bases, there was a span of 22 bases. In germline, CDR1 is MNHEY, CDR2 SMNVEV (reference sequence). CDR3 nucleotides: TGTGCCAGCAACCCACGAAGGGGAGGTTTGGGTTCACCCCTCCACTTT. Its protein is CASNPRRGGLGSPLHF.

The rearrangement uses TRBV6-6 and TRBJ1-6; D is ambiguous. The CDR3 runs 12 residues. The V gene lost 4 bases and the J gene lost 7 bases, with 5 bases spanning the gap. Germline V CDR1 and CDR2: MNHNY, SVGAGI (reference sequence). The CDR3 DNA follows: TGTGCCAGCAGTTCCGAGAATTCACCCCTCCACTTT. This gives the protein CASSSENSPLHF.

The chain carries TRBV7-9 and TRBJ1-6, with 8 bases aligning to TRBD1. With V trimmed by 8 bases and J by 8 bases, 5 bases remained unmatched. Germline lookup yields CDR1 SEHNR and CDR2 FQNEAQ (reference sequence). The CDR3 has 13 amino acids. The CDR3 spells CASQGASYSPLHF. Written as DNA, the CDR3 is TGTGCCAGCCAGGGGGCCTCATATTCACCCCTCCACTTT.